The present entry profiles one T cell receptor (beta chain) with its context. The target of this receptor is not known. No base qualities exist here, and no much larger clone lies one base off it. Patients with autoimmune disease history or receiving systemic immunosuppression were excluded from the trial. In every dose cohort, peripheral blood was drawn for TCR sequencing at baseline, cycle 4 day 1, and cycle 7 day 1. The samples were drawn from a first-in-human, open-label, multicenter phase I dose-escalation trial of ivuxolimab. Adults with locally advanced or metastatic melanoma, renal cell, hepatocellular, or head and neck squamous cell carcinoma were enrolled in the trial. Before TCR sequencing, CD4+ and CD8+ T cells were separately sorted from peripheral blood. This sample stems from a study of OX40 agonist ivuxolimab in advanced cancers. As for the study more broadly: Ivuxolimab was an agonistic, fully human IgG2 monoclonal antibody directed against OX40 (CD134), a costimulatory receptor. Peripheral TCRbeta sequencing was intended to test whether TCR sequence diversity was altered and clonal T-cell expansion was caused by ivuxolimab. Intravenous ivuxolimab was administered to patients every 2 weeks at six dose levels: 0.01, 0.1, 0.3, 1.5, 3 and 10 mg/kg. The dose-escalation cohort was roughly 83% male with a mean age of roughly 62 years, ranging from roughly 23 to 90. Partial responses were achieved by three dose-escalation patients, of whom one had hepatocellular carcinoma and two had cutaneous melanoma. Prior anti-PD-1, anti-PD-L1 or anti-CTLA-4 therapy was permitted, and 35% to 40% of dose-escalation patients had received checkpoint inhibitors. The paper reports the monotherapy dose-escalation portion (N ≈ 50 patients) of the phase I ivuxolimab trial. Among the roughly 54 dose-escalation patients, about 20 had hepatocellular carcinoma, some 15 melanoma, 9 renal cell carcinoma and 9 head and neck cancer. On the study overall, not on this receptor specifically: Low levels of normalized T-cell clonal expansion were also seen in some nonresponding patients. The antigen specificity of the clonally expanded peripheral T cells was not determined. After ivuxolimab, more expanded clones were found on average in CD8+ T cells than in CD4+ T cells. Partial responders in the 0.1-3.0 mg/kg groups had among the lowest normalized peripheral clonal expansion, especially among CD8+ T cells. At doses of 0.1 to 3.0 mg/kg, clonal expansion of both CD4+ and CD8+ T cells in blood was seen between baseline and week 6.

Relative to germline, V is 4 bases shorter and J is 3 bases shorter, with 10 bases between their ends. CDR1 and CDR2 (SGHRS, YFSETQ) derive from the germline V gene. The CDR3, cysteine through phenylalanine, is 13 amino acids long. Only the CDR3 DNA stays, 39 bases, in frame from base 1. For sequencing of the TCRbeta CDR3 region, genomic DNA was extracted from the sorted cells. The immunoSEQ Assay was used for sequencing of TCRbeta CDR3 regions. TCRdb took this table from immuneACCESS and kept in-frame rearrangements with V and J called. Such tables lack part of the clones; where checked against another copy, unresolved V genes explain under half of the gap, and the rest is unexplained. This sample has 40,000 or so clones in its table, and about 90% of those were observed once. Of the sample, 0.38% is held by the ten largest clones.

The sequencing used CD4+ or CD8+ T cells sorted from blood, collected in a trial of the OX40 agonist ivuxolimab. This clonotype was obtained from an adult with an advanced solid tumor such as melanoma, head and neck, liver or kidney cancer. The rearranged segments are TRBV5-1 and TRBJ1-1, with the D gene call left open. The bases read TGCGCCAGCAGCGTCCAACCGGACACTGAAGCTTTCTTT. Translated, it reads CASSVQPDTEAFF.